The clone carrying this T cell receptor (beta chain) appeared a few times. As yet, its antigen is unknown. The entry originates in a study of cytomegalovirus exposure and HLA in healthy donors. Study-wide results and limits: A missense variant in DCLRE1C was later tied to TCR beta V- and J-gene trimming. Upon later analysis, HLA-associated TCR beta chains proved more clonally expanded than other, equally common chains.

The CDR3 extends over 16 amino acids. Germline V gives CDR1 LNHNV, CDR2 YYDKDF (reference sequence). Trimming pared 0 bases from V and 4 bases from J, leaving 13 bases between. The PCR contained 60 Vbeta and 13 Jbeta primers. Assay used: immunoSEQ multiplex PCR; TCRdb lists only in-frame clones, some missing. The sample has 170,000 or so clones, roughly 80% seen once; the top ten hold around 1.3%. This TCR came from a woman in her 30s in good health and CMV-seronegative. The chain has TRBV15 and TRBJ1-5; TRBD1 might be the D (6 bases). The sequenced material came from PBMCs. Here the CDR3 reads CATSRDNTGSNQPQHF. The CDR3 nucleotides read TGTGCCACCAGCAGAGATAACACAGGGAGTAATCAGCCCCAGCATTTT.